The 5 T cell receptor beta chains in this list originate from one sample, sequenced in a study of early T cells in non-severe SARS-CoV-2 infection. One entry per CDR3 protein results from TCRdb running MiXCR on the 5' RACE reads. The table records some 40,000 distinct CDR3 sequences, roughly 5.3% of them present only once. The sample taken for sequencing was whole blood. The receptors were sampled from an adult who was a healthcare worker with PCR-confirmed SARS-CoV-2 infection or an uninfected control (not recorded which).

This clonotype was seen many times. The J gene is TRBJ1-6, the V gene TRBV18, with a weak D call TRBD1 (5 bases). Trimming removed 1 base from V and 8 bases from J, with 12 bases in between. Germline CDR1 reads KGHSH; CDR2 reads LQKENI. This CDR3 has 15 residues. The CDR3 DNA reads as TGTGCCAGCTCACCACTGTCAGGGAGGGATTCACCCCTCCACTTT. Translated: CASSPLSGRDSPLHF.

This chain joins TRBV2 and TRBJ1-1; no clear D. V was trimmed by 1 base and J by 5 bases, leaving 8 bases between them. CDR1 and CDR2 from the germline V gene are SNHLY and FYNNEI. CDR3 length: 13 residues. For the CDR3, the DNA is TGTGCCAGCAGTGAAGGTCCTGGGACTGAAGCTTTCTTT. Residues: CASSEGPGTEAFF. Full variable domain (missing parts from reference TRBV2 and TRBJ1-1): EPEVTQTPSHQVTQMGQEVILRCVPISNHLYFYWYRQILGQKVEFLVSFYNNEISEKSEIFDDQFSVERPDGSNFTLKIRSTKLEDSAMYFCASSEGPGTEAFFGQGTRLTVV.

Many counts were recorded for this clonotype. The V call is TRBV4-1, the J call TRBJ2-3, with unresolved D. This CDR3 region has 15 residues. Germline V lookup: CDR1 MGHRA, CDR2 YSYEKL. V lost 1 base, J lost 2 bases, and 10 bases lay in between. The CDR3 DNA reads as TGCGCCAGCAGCCAAGTTCAGGTTCCCACAGATACGCAGTATTTT. Translated, it gives CASSQVQVPTDTQYF.

This clonotype was detected a few times. The V and J genes are TRBV12-5 and TRBJ2-7, with TRBD2 matching 11 bases. Trimming cost V 6 bases and J 0 bases; bases outside gene matches: 4. CDR3 length: 15 residues. Germline assignment: CDR1 LGHNT and CDR2 FRNRAP. The CDR3 loop is CASGSTSGSSYEQYF. CDR3 nucleotide sequence: TGTGCTAGTGGGTCCACTAGCGGGAGCTCCTACGAGCAGTACTTC.

The chain joins TRBV29-1 to TRBJ1-2, with TRBD1 as a possible D gene (5 bases). Germline V gene sequence: CDR1 SQVTM, CDR2 ANQGSEA. This CDR3 is 12 amino acids long. The V end lost 3 bases, the J end lost 2 bases, and 7 bases lay between the germline ends. The CDR3 bases are TGCAGCGTTGAGGGGCGAAACTATGGCTACACCTTC. Translating it yields CSVEGRNYGYTF.